This T cell receptor (beta chain) was captured by sequencing in a study of graft-versus-host responses after intestinal transplantation. General study findings and limits: The study found high graft-versus-host to host-versus-graft clonal ratios in allografts of patients with graft-donor T cell macrochimerism.

Concerning this clone itself: Its target is unknown.

Some clones are missing from TCRdb's copy, which holds only in-frame ones; the method was immunoSEQ multiplex PCR. The sample includes over 70,000 clones, roughly 89% of them seen just once. Trimming took 6 bases from V and 2 from J, leaving 9 bases between them. Germline CDR1 MNHNS, CDR2 SASEGT. The CDR3 spans 13 residues. The origin of this receptor is a human donor who was the organ donor for an intestinal transplant. This chain joins TRBV6-1 and TRBJ2-3, with D unresolved. The material sequenced was unstimulated CD8+ T cells sorted from spleen or lymph node cells, taken before transplant. In DNA, the CDR3 is TGTGCCAGCAGCACCCAAGCCACAGATACGCAGTATTTT. It codes for CASSTQATDTQYF.